The 10 T cell receptor beta chains listed next were all sequenced from one sample in a study of cytomegalovirus exposure and HLA in healthy donors (dated by TCRdb to about 2017). The library was built by means of the immunoSEQ multiplex PCR assay. The multiplex PCR relied on a mix of 60 forward primers for TCR Vbeta segments and 13 reverse primers for TCR Jbeta segments. Drawn from immuneACCESS, this table holds only the in-frame rearrangements with V and J called that TCRdb kept. Clones are partly lost; checked studies trace under half to an unresolved V gene and leave the rest unexplained. The sample contains 200,000 to 250,000 clones, 77% of them found a single time. The top ten clones comprise roughly 2.5% of the sample. The sample consisted of PBMCs. The source is a woman in her sixties or seventies in good health and CMV-seropositive.

The gene calls are TRBV5-1 and TRBJ2-7, with D unresolved. The CDR3 spans 14 residues. The germline CDR1 and CDR2 sequences are SGHRS and YFSETQ. Trimming shortened V by 4 bases and J by 6 bases, and 17 bases separated the two germline ends. Here the CDR3 DNA reads TGCGCCAGCAGCCCCGCCAACCGACTTGTCGAGCAGTACTTC. Its translation is CASSPANRLVEQYF.

V gene TRBV14 combines with J gene TRBJ1-4; TRBD1 might be the D (6 bases). This CDR3 comprises 16 residues. Germline lookup yields CDR1 SGHDN and CDR2 FVKESK. Trimming shortened V by 0 bases and J by 0 bases, and 8 bases separated the two germline ends. CDR3 DNA: TGTGCCAGCAGCCAAGAGGGACATCCAACTAATGAAAAACTGTTTTTT. Translated: CASSQEGHPTNEKLFF.

The chain uses TRBV7-9 and TRBJ2-3; TRBD1 matches at 7 bases. Germline trimming cut 5 bases from V and 2 bases from J; bases unmatched to any gene: 7. CDR1 and CDR2 (germline): SEHNR, FQNEAQ (reference sequence). This CDR3 spans 15 amino acids. CDR3 loop: CASSLGTADTDTQYF. CDR3 sequence (DNA): TGTGCCAGCAGCCTCGGGACAGCCGACACAGATACGCAGTATTTT.

V gene TRBV7-9 combines with J gene TRBJ1-6; 9 bases agree with TRBD1. CDR3 size: 16 residues. V lost 1 base to trimming and J lost 7 bases; unmatched junction nucleotides: 5. Per the germline V gene, CDR1 is SEHNR and CDR2 is FQNEAQ (reference sequence). For the CDR3, the DNA is TGTGCCAGCAGCTTAGTATCCGGGACAGGGAATTCACCCCTCCACTTT. Translation: CASSLVSGTGNSPLHF. Drawing the rest from reference TRBV7-9 and TRBJ1-6, the complete variable domain is DTGVSQNPRHKITKRGQNVTFRCDPISEHNRLYWYRQTLGQGPEFLTYFQNEAQLEKSRLLSDRFSAERPKGSFSTLEIQRTEQGDSAMYLCASSLVSGTGNSPLHFGNGTRLTVT.

V gene TRBV5-1 combines with J gene TRBJ2-4, with 10 bases that match TRBD2. V trimming: 4 bases; J trimming: 2 bases; junction bases outside the gene matches: 9. The CDR3 has 17 amino acids. Germline CDR1 and CDR2: SGHRS and YFSETQ. The CDR3 sequence: CASSLVGTSVSKNIQYF. CDR3 coding DNA: TGCGCCAGCAGCCTGGTCGGGACTAGCGTATCCAAAAACATTCAGTACTTC.

This clone was seen a few times. The chain links TRBV10-1 to TRBJ1-1; TRBD1 matches at 7 bases. CDR3 length: 12 amino acids. Germline V gene lookup returns CDR1 WNHNN and CDR2 SYGVQD (reference sequence). V lost 6 bases, J lost 12 bases, and 10 bases stayed unmatched. CDR3 bases: TGCGCCAGCAGAGACCTACAGGGGTTACCTTTCTTT. Its translation: CASRDLQGLPFF.

The rearrangement joins TRBV4-1 to TRBJ2-5; 9 nucleotides agree with TRBD1. J lost 5 bases, V lost 4 bases, and 8 bases had no gene match. The CDR3 covers 15 residues. CDR1 and CDR2 from the germline V gene are MGHRA and YSYEKL. The CDR3: CASSLWTGEGETQYF. The CDR3, as DNA: TGCGCCAGCAGCCTCTGGACAGGGGAGGGGGAGACCCAGTACTTC.

In this sample, this clone turned up once. This rearrangement joins TRBV18 to TRBJ2-7; 8 bases map to TRBD1. CDR3 length equals 15 residues. J gave up 0 bases and V 5 bases, and 6 bases lay outside the gene matches. Germline lookup yields CDR1 KGHSH and CDR2 LQKENI. For the CDR3, the DNA is TGTGCCAGCTCATGGACAGGGACAAGCTCCTACGAGCAGTACTTC. It yields the protein CASSWTGTSSYEQYF.

In nucleotides, the CDR3 is TGTGCCAGCAGTCGCAGACAGGGGTACACCGGGGAGCTGTTTTTT. It is translated as CASSRRQGYTGELFF. The chain links TRBV27 to TRBJ2-2, with 8 bases identical to TRBD1. The CDR3 runs 15 residues. The germline gives CDR1 MNHEY, CDR2 SMNVEV (reference sequence). V lost 5 bases and J lost 3; bases outside the gene matches: 5.

The chain couples TRBV7-2 to TRBJ1-5; TRBD1 is a possible D gene (6 bases). There are 15 residues in the CDR3. The germline V gene encodes CDR1 SGHTA and CDR2 FQGNSA. V gave up 1 base and J gave up 7 bases, with 14 bases separating them. The CDR3 reads CASSLEQGAWQPQHF. The DNA of the CDR3 is TGTGCCAGCAGCTTAGAACAGGGCGCGTGGCAGCCCCAGCATTTT.